The next 4 T cell receptor beta chains were all read from a single sample in a study of T cell responses to AZD1222 COVID-19 vaccine. TCRdb's table, derived via immunoSEQ multiplex PCR, lists solely in-frame clones and lacks some. The data contain some 92,000 clones, about 90% of them seen just once; the ten biggest clones take up around 5.5%. Sample: peripheral blood, taken on day 0 of MenACWY control vaccination. These receptors all come from an adult in good health.

The chain joins TRBV6-5 to TRBJ2-1; 10 positions agree with TRBD2. The germline V gene encodes CDR1 MNHEY and CDR2 SVGAGI. The CDR3 is made up of 16 amino acids. The V gene end was trimmed by 2 bases and the J gene end by 8 bases; junction bases not matched to a gene: 9. This chain's CDR3 is CASSYQSGRAIHEQFF. The CDR3 DNA reads as TGTGCCAGCAGTTACCAGAGCGGGAGGGCCATCCATGAGCAGTTCTTC.

The chain combines TRBV21-1 with TRBJ1-1; TRBD1 is taken as the D call from the table, unchecked against the DNA. TRBV21-1 is a known pseudogene. CDR3 length equals 19 residues. CDR3 sequence (DNA): TGTGCCAGCAGCAAAGGGTTGGTGAGACAGGGGCGCCGGGGCACTGAAGCTTTCTTT. Residues: CASSKGLVRQGRRGTEAFF.

J is TRBJ2-1 and V is TRBV19; perhaps TRBD1 as D (5 bases). The V end was cut by 2 bases, the J end by 10 bases, with 9 bases between. CDR3 size: 12 residues. Looked up from germline, CDR1 is LNHDA and CDR2 is SQIVND (reference sequence). Written as DNA, the CDR3 is TGTGCCAGTAGTATACAGGGCAACGAGCAGTTCTTC. It yields the protein CASSIQGNEQFF.

This clone was detected only a few times. V is TRBV2 and J is TRBJ1-5; a possible D gene is TRBD1 (6 bases). The CDR3 covers 15 residues. V was pared by 2 bases and J by 6 bases, with 14 bases between. Germline V CDR1 and CDR2: SNHLY, FYNNEI. CDR3 sequence reads: CASSELEGGSQPQHF. The CDR3 region has the DNA TGTGCCAGCAGTGAACTGGAAGGGGGGAGTCAGCCCCAGCATTTT. Filled out from reference TRBV2 and TRBJ1-5, the complete variable domain reads EPEVTQTPSHQVTQMGQEVILRCVPISNHLYFYWYRQILGQKVEFLVSFYNNEISEKSEIFDDQFSVERPDGSNFTLKIRSTKLEDSAMYFCASSELEGGSQPQHFGDGTRLSIL.